Here is one T cell receptor beta chain with its context. Its antigen is still unknown. This sample was included in a study of shared clonotypes between healthy human individuals. The study's findings and limits: Estimated clonotype richness was generally higher in naive than memory subsets. Clonotypes shared by all four sorted-subset donors had higher generation probabilities than non-shared clonotypes.

Germline V CDR1 and CDR2: SGHDT, YYEEEE. Trimming stripped 0 bases from V and 4 bases from J, with 2 bases between. The CDR3 runs to 12 residues. Authors' methods: In the immunoSEQ data, sequences were junction-only and lacked quality scores, so filtering differed. Generated by immunoSEQ multiplex PCR, the TCRdb table keeps only in-frame clones and is missing some. V and J calls and clone size are copied from that table; D and trimming were computed from the DNA. The table shows about 2.4 million clones, with more than 85% occurring only once. V usage is TRBV5-6 and J usage is TRBJ1-5; no firm D call. The sequencing input was naive CD4+ T cells from PBMCs. The subset here: CD45RA+ positively selected. The sequence derives from a man in his late teens or twenties in good health. Some clones in this sample may be carry-over from other donors' samples. The CDR3 DNA sequence: TGTGCCAGCAGCTTGGCAAATCAGCCCCAGCATTTT. It specifies CASSLANQPQHF.